These 10 T cell receptor beta chains originate from one sample sequenced in a study of shared clonotypes between healthy human individuals. The table came from immunoSEQ multiplex PCR; TCRdb's copy has only in-frame clones and leaves some out. The data show about 1.5 million clones, roughly 95% seen once. The sample taken for sequencing was naive CD4+ T cells sorted from blood. The subset is: CD45RA+ positively selected. These TCRs come from a man aged 25-45 years in good health.

V gene TRBV30 combines with J gene TRBJ1-1; D may be TRBD1 (5 bases). This CDR3 comprises 14 residues. CDR1 is GTSNPN, CDR2 SVGIG, per germline (reference sequence). Deletions cut 0 bases from V and 4 bases from J, with 12 bases between. CDR3 DNA sequence: TGTGCCTGGAGTGTACTAGGGACGGGCACTGAAGCTTTCTTT. Translation gives CAWSVLGTGTEAFF.

The chain uses TRBV18 and TRBJ2-7; 8 bases match TRBD1. J lost 2 bases, V lost 3 bases, and 3 bases had no gene match. The CDR3 sequence is 14 residues long. Germline-derived CDR1 and CDR2 are KGHSH and LQKENI. CDR3: CASSPRGLPYEQYF. The CDR3 nucleotides read TGTGCCAGCTCACCCAGGGGGCTCCCCTACGAGCAGTACTTC.

This chain connects TRBV5-5 to TRBJ2-2; no clear D. V was trimmed by 3 bases and J by 7 bases, leaving 13 bases between them. Germline V lookup: CDR1 SGHKS, CDR2 YYEKEE (reference sequence). The CDR3 is 14 residues long. CDR3 sequence: CASSWEIKSGELFF. The CDR3, as DNA: TGTGCCAGCAGCTGGGAAATCAAAAGCGGGGAGCTGTTTTTT.

The chain employs TRBV5-1 and TRBJ2-1; D unresolved. The CDR3 covers 11 residues. Trimming took 4 bases from V and 8 from J, leaving 7 bases between them. Looked up from germline, CDR1 is SGHRS and CDR2 is YFSETQ. The CDR3 nucleotides are TGCGCCAGCAGCCTACGGGATGAGCAGTTCTTC. Its translation: CASSLRDEQFF.

The chain carries TRBV4-3 and TRBJ1-4; no reliable D call. CDR1 is LGHNA, CDR2 YSLEER, per germline. Trimming stripped 2 bases from V and 7 bases from J, with 17 bases between. The CDR3 runs to 16 residues. Here the CDR3 DNA reads TGCGCCAGCAGCCAAAGAAGGTCTCAGGCGGGTGAAAAACTGTTTTTT. It translates to CASSQRRSQAGEKLFF.

The chain recombines TRBV27 with TRBJ2-7; D is ambiguous. Germline lookup yields CDR1 MNHEY and CDR2 SMNVEV (reference sequence). The V end was cut by 6 bases, the J end by 0 bases, with 15 bases between. This CDR3 is 15 amino acids long. In nucleotides, the CDR3 is TGTGCCAGCAGCCCCCTCCTCGGCAGCTCCTACGAGCAGTACTTC. Translating it yields CASSPLLGSSYEQYF.

J is TRBJ2-7 and V is TRBV5-1; D perhaps matches TRBD1 (8 bases). Trimming removed 4 bases at V and 0 bases at J, with 14 bases between. Germline assignment: CDR1 SGHRS and CDR2 YFSETQ. The CDR3 runs to 15 residues. CDR3 sequence reads: CASSINRGGSYEQYF. Here the CDR3 DNA reads TGCGCCAGCAGCATTAACAGGGGGGGCTCCTACGAGCAGTACTTC.

The chain links TRBV10-1 to TRBJ2-1; 7 nucleotides match TRBD2. This CDR3 region has 14 residues. Per the germline V gene, CDR1 is WNHNN and CDR2 is SYGVQD (reference sequence). V lost 0 bases and J lost 7; bases outside the gene matches: 3. The CDR3 region has the DNA TGCGCCAGCAGTGAGTCTAGCGGGCTTAATGAGCAGTTCTTC. Amino acid sequence: CASSESSGLNEQFF.

This clone has only a few counts. The CDR3 protein is CASSLPGQGSEAFF. In nucleotides, the CDR3 is TGCGCCAGCAGCTTACCGGGACAGGGATCTGAAGCTTTCTTT. The chain joins TRBV5-1 to TRBJ1-1; 9 positions match TRBD1. This CDR3 comprises 14 residues. J was trimmed by 6 bases and V by 2 bases; bases with no gene match: 5. Germline values: CDR1 SGHRS, CDR2 YFSETQ.

This chain uses TRBV7-2 with TRBJ2-3, with a tentative D call TRBD2 (5 bases). Germline CDR1 and CDR2: SGHTA and FQGNSA. Trimming took off 6 bases at V and 6 bases at J, with 10 bases between the two ends. This CDR3 has 12 residues. CDR3 DNA: TGTGCCAGCAGTCCCAGGAGGGATACGCAGTATTTT. Amino acids: CASSPRRDTQYF.